Below, 23 T cell receptor beta chains from the same sample are listed, as sequenced in a study of blood T cell repertoires in COVID-19. Repertoires were generated with immunoSEQ multiplex PCR, while TCRdb's copy carries only in-frame clones and drops some. The sample consists of 150,000 or so clones, about 89% of them appearing once. Sequencing was done on a sample of peripheral blood. These receptors came from a man aged 50 to 60 with acute or convalescent COVID-19.

The chain joins TRBV11-2 to TRBJ1-3; D is uncertain. This CDR3 is 16 amino acids long. The germline V gene has CDR1 SGHAT and CDR2 FQNNGV. Trimming removed 5 bases at V and 4 bases at J, with 18 bases between. As DNA, the CDR3 is TGTGCCAGCAGCCACCCAACCCGTGGCGGCGGAAACACCATATATTTT. It codes for CASSHPTRGGGNTIYF.

V usage is TRBV9 and J usage is TRBJ2-3; D is uncertain. V lost 3 bases, J lost 2 bases, and 7 bases lay in between. Germline CDR1 and CDR2: SGDLS and YYNGEE. The CDR3 has 13 residues. DNA for the CDR3: TGTGCCAGCAGCGACAGAGCCACAGATACGCAGTATTTT. Its protein is CASSDRATDTQYF.

This chain connects TRBV30 to TRBJ1-5; D gene unclear. V was clipped by 2 bases and J by 0 bases, with 11 bases between them. The CDR3 is made up of 15 amino acids. Germline-derived CDR1 and CDR2 are GTSNPN and SVGIG (reference sequence). In DNA, the CDR3 is TGTGCCTGGAGTCAGGCGCAGCTTAGCAATCAGCCCCAGCATTTT. This sequence encodes CAWSQAQLSNQPQHF.

The DNA of the CDR3 is TGTGCCAGCAGTATAGGCACGAGCGGGAGTTACGGTGAGCAGTTCTTC. Translated, it gives CASSIGTSGSYGEQFF. The chain employs TRBV27 and TRBJ2-1, with 8 nucleotides matching TRBD2. V shed 5 bases, J shed 9 bases, and the junction held 15 bases outside the gene matches. The CDR3 covers 16 residues. The germline V gene encodes CDR1 MNHEY and CDR2 SMNVEV (reference sequence).

The J gene is TRBJ1-5, the V gene TRBV19, with 9 bases aligning to TRBD1. Germline V lookup: CDR1 LNHDA, CDR2 SQIVND (reference sequence). Trimming took 3 bases from V and 1 from J; bases not matched to a gene: 16. The CDR3 is 20 residues long. This CDR3 is CASSIRLDRGILYSNQPQHF. CDR3 DNA sequence: TGTGCCAGTAGTATTCGGTTGGACAGGGGAATCTTATACAGCAATCAGCCCCAGCATTTT.

V is TRBV7-9 and J is TRBJ2-6; D possibly corresponds to TRBD2 (5 bases). CDR3 length equals 15 residues. Trimming removed 5 bases from V and 0 bases from J, with 8 bases in between. Germline CDR1 and CDR2: SEHNR and FQNEAQ (reference sequence). This chain's CDR3 is CASSQGGSGANVLTF. CDR3 nucleotides: TGTGCCAGCAGCCAAGGAGGCTCTGGGGCCAACGTCCTGACTTTC.

The table lists this clone with a count of one. V usage is TRBV29-1 and J usage is TRBJ2-7; 11 bases line up with TRBD1. Germline CDR1 and CDR2: SQVTM and ANQGSEA. The CDR3 consists of 15 residues. J gave up 1 base and V 7 bases, and 9 bases lay outside the gene matches. The CDR3 is CSGTAGQGASYEQYF. The CDR3 DNA reads TGCAGCGGCACCGCCGGACAGGGGGCATCCTACGAGCAGTACTTC.

This clone was counted only a few times. The chain recombines TRBV10-2 with TRBJ2-1; a possible D gene is TRBD2 (6 bases). Trimming stripped 1 base from V and 3 bases from J, with 10 bases between. The CDR3 covers 15 residues. In germline, CDR1 is WSHSY, CDR2 SAAADI. CDR3 bases: TGCGCCAGCAGTGAGTGGGGGGAGGACTACAATGAGCAGTTCTTC. Amino acid sequence: CASSEWGEDYNEQFF.

V and J are TRBV7-9 and TRBJ2-7; D remains ambiguous. Germline lookup yields CDR1 SEHNR and CDR2 FQNEAQ (reference sequence). CDR3 length equals 16 residues. V gave up 1 base and J gave up 0 bases, with 13 bases separating them. The CDR3, as DNA: TGTGCCAGCAGCTTAGGTGTTGGCAGATCCTCCTACGAGCAGTACTTC. Translating it yields CASSLGVGRSSYEQYF.

The chain uses TRBV29-1 and TRBJ1-2; 9 nucleotides line up with TRBD1. With V trimmed by 7 bases and J by 4 bases, 7 bases remained unmatched. Germline V gene data show CDR1 as SQVTM and CDR2 as ANQGSEA. The CDR3 covers 13 residues. CDR3 DNA sequence: TGCAGCGCTAACAGGGGGCTGTCCTATGGCTACACCTTC. This codes for CSANRGLSYGYTF.

This chain uses TRBV5-1 with TRBJ1-2; a possible D gene is TRBD1 (5 bases). Germline loops: CDR1 SGHRS, CDR2 YFSETQ. The CDR3 loop spans 15 amino acids. The V end was cut by 9 bases, the J end by 0 bases, with 18 bases between. Here the CDR3 reads CATRVGLAANYGYTF. DNA of the CDR3: TGCGCCACCCGGGTGGGGCTTGCTGCTAACTATGGCTACACCTTC.

The chain couples TRBV7-9 to TRBJ1-1, with TRBD1 identical over 7 bases. The junction had 1 base not matched to a gene; V was cut back by 3 bases and J by 6 bases. This CDR3 spans 12 amino acids. Germline assignment: CDR1 SEHNR and CDR2 FQNEAQ (reference sequence). The CDR3 DNA reads as TGTGCCAGCAGCTTGGGGACAGCTGAAGCTTTCTTT. This codes for CASSLGTAEAFF.

The chain recombines TRBV28 with TRBJ1-5; 7 bases match TRBD1. The CDR3 is 15 amino acids. Unmatched junction bases numbered 3, after V lost 3 bases and J lost 1 base. Germline V lookup: CDR1 MDHEN, CDR2 SYDVKM. The CDR3 region is CASSFTDRSNQPQHF. The CDR3 coding sequence is TGTGCCAGCAGTTTTACGGACAGGAGCAATCAGCCCCAGCATTTT.

The gene calls are TRBV10-3 and TRBJ2-2; TRBD2 might be the D (5 bases). The V end lost 7 bases, the J end lost 5 bases, and 14 bases lay between the germline ends. Germline V gene sequence: CDR1 ENHRY, CDR2 SYGVKD. The CDR3 is made up of 14 amino acids. CDR3 sequence (DNA): TGTGCCATCAAAGAGGAGCGGAGGACCGGGGAGCTGTTTTTT. Residues: CAIKEERRTGELFF.

The J gene is TRBJ1-2, the V gene TRBV10-3; 7 bases are shared with TRBD1. CDR3 length: 13 residues. V was clipped by 4 bases and J by 6 bases; unmatched bases: 5. The germline CDR1 and CDR2 sequences are ENHRY and SYGVKD. The chain's CDR3 is CAISGLQGDGYTF. In nucleotides, the CDR3 is TGTGCCATCAGTGGACTGCAGGGGGATGGCTACACCTTC.

The chain uses TRBV2 and TRBJ1-1; D ambiguous. V gave up 7 bases and J gave up 1 base, with 10 bases separating them. From germline, CDR1 is SNHLY and CDR2 FYNNEI. The CDR3 runs 13 residues. CDR3 sequence: CASIYRGNTEAFF. The CDR3 DNA reads TGTGCCAGCATTTACCGAGGGAACACTGAAGCTTTCTTT.

The chain couples TRBV6-6 to TRBJ1-4; 9 bases map to TRBD1. The CDR3 is 15 amino acids. V gave up 5 bases and J gave up 7 bases; unmatched junction bases: 8. Germline V CDR1 and CDR2: MNHNY, SVGAGI (reference sequence). CDR3 nucleotide sequence: TGTGCCAGCAGTCGAACCGGGACAGGGCGTGAAAAACTGTTTTTT. Encoded protein: CASSRTGTGREKLFF.

The chain employs TRBV4-2 and TRBJ2-1, with TRBD1 matching over 7 bases. This CDR3 is 13 amino acids long. V lost 2 bases, J lost 7 bases, and 2 bases stayed unmatched. From germline, CDR1 is LGHNA and CDR2 YNFKEQ. CDR3 loop: CASSQTDRNEQFF. The CDR3 nucleotides read TGTGCCAGCAGCCAAACGGACAGGAATGAGCAGTTCTTC.

The V and J genes are TRBV4-1 and TRBJ2-2; 7 bases are a match to TRBD2. CDR3 length: 18 amino acids. Germline V lookup: CDR1 MGHRA, CDR2 YSYEKL. V lost 4 bases to trimming and J lost 4 bases; unmatched junction nucleotides: 15. This chain's CDR3 is CASSRSGAEWGGTGELFF. CDR3 in DNA: TGCGCCAGCAGCCGAAGTGGGGCGGAGTGGGGGGGCACCGGGGAGCTGTTTTTT.

The gene calls are TRBV11-1 and TRBJ2-3; TRBD2 aligns across 10 bases. This CDR3 has 14 amino acids. Per the germline V gene, CDR1 is SGHAT and CDR2 is FQDESV (reference sequence). With V trimmed by 2 bases and J by 9 bases, 5 bases remained unmatched. The CDR3 here is CASSLFLAGGTQYF. Here the CDR3 DNA reads TGTGCCAGCAGCTTATTTTTAGCGGGAGGCACGCAGTATTTT.

This chain uses TRBV5-8 with TRBJ1-3; 7 bases align to TRBD1. There are 16 residues in the CDR3. Per the germline V gene, CDR1 is SGHTS and CDR2 is YDEGEE. V was clipped by 4 bases and J by 0 bases; unmatched bases: 7. The CDR3 DNA follows: TGTGCCAGCAGCCTTCGGGACAGCAGCTCTGGAAACACCATATATTTT. Translating it yields CASSLRDSSSGNTIYF.

The chain recombines TRBV5-8 with TRBJ1-2; 8 nucleotides line up with TRBD1. V was pared by 2 bases and J by 2 bases, with 8 bases of the junction left unmatched. Germline V gene data show CDR1 as SGHTS and CDR2 as YDEGEE. The length of the CDR3 is 16 residues. In DNA form, the CDR3 reads TGTGCCAGCAGCTTTTACCAGGGGGCAGGGAACTATGGCTACACCTTC. It is translated as CASSFYQGAGNYGYTF. Full variable domain (missing parts from reference TRBV5-8 and TRBJ1-2): EAGVTQSPTHLIKTRGQQATLRCSPISGHTSVYWYQQALGLGLQFLLWYDEGEERNRGNFPPRFSGRQFPNYSSELNVNALELEDSALYLCASSFYQGAGNYGYTFGSGTRLTVV.

The genes are TRBV30 and TRBJ2-5; 8 positions match TRBD1. The V gene end was trimmed by 8 bases and the J gene end by 0 bases; junction bases not matched to a gene: 2. Germline CDR1 reads GTSNPN; CDR2 reads SVGIG (reference sequence). This CDR3 region has 12 residues. The CDR3, as DNA: TGTGCCGCACAGGGGGACCAAGAGACCCAGTACTTC. It encodes CAAQGDQETQYF.